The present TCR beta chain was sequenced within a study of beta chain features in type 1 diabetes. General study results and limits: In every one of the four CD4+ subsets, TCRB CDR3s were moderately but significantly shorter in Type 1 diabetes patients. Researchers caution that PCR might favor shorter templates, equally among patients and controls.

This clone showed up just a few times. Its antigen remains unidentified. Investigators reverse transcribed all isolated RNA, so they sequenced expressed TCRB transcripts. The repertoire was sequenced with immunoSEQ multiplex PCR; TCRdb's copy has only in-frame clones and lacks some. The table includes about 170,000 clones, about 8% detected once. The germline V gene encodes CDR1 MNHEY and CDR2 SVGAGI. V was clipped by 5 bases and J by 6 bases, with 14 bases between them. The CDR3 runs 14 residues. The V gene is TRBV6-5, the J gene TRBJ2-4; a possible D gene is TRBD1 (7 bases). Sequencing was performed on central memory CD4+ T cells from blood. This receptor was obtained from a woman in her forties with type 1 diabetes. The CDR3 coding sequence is TGTGCCAGCAGTGCGGGACAGTGGGCAAACATTCAGTACTTC. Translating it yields CASSAGQWANIQYF.